Each of the 12 T cell receptor beta chains below was sequenced from the same sample in a study of blood T cell repertoires in COVID-19. The method was immunoSEQ multiplex PCR; TCRdb's version includes in-frame clones alone and lacks a portion of them. The table includes some 80,000 clones, about four fifths detected once. The sequenced sample was peripheral blood. The source of these receptors is a woman aged 80 or over with active or convalescent COVID-19.

The rearrangement links TRBV28 to TRBJ1-4; no clear D gene. The V gene's germline CDR1 is MDHEN and CDR2 SYDVKM. Trimming removed 2 bases from V and 8 bases from J, with 15 bases in between. The length of the CDR3 is 15 residues. The CDR3 protein is CASSLVLGTSEKLFF. DNA of the CDR3: TGTGCCAGCAGTTTAGTCTTGGGCACCTCGGAAAAACTGTTTTTT.

The rearrangement joins TRBV3-1 (or the pseudogene TRBV3-2) to TRBJ2-1; unclear D gene. The CDR3 runs 15 residues. V was trimmed by 1 base and J by 7 bases, leaving 14 bases between them. Looked up from germline, CDR1 is LGHDT and CDR2 is YNNKEL (reference sequence). CDR3 region: CASSQGLVRLNEQFF. In DNA form, the CDR3 reads TGTGCCAGCAGCCAAGGCCTGGTCAGGCTAAATGAGCAGTTCTTC.

The V and J genes are TRBV6-1 and TRBJ2-7; TRBD1 matches at 11 bases. The V gene's germline CDR1 is MNHNS and CDR2 SASEGT. Losses at the gene ends were 2 bases for V and 10 bases for J; bases not matched to a gene: 7. The CDR3 is 14 residues long. As DNA, the CDR3 is TGTGCCAGCAGTGAACTGGGACAGGGGGTATTACAGTACTTC. The encoded protein is CASSELGQGVLQYF.

The J gene is TRBJ2-3, the V gene TRBV19, with TRBD2 matching 12 bases. Germline CDR1 and CDR2: LNHDA and SQIVND (reference sequence). The CDR3 is made up of 17 amino acids. V shed 2 bases, J shed 7 bases, and the junction held 10 bases outside the gene matches. The CDR3 DNA sequence: TGTGCCAGTAGTATACGCAGTACTAGCGGGGGGAAAAATACGCAGTATTTT. Translated: CASSIRSTSGGKNTQYF.

The CDR3 protein is CASSTQVYNEQFF. The CDR3 DNA is TGTGCCAGCAGCACACAGGTATACAATGAGCAGTTCTTC. The chain links TRBV7-2 to TRBJ2-1; D is possibly TRBD1 (5 bases). Trimming removed 5 bases at V and 4 bases at J, with 9 bases between. The germline V gene has CDR1 SGHTA and CDR2 FQGNSA. The CDR3 loop spans 13 amino acids.

The V gene is TRBV13, the J gene TRBJ1-3; D is unclear. Germline-derived CDR1 and CDR2 are PRHDT and FYEKMQ (reference sequence). This CDR3 is built from 13 residues. The V end was cut by 1 base, the J end by 7 bases, with 8 bases between. The CDR3 loop reads CASSLEWENTIYF. The CDR3 bases are TGTGCCAGCAGCTTAGAATGGGAGAACACCATATATTTT.

This chain uses TRBV18 with TRBJ2-1, with D unclear. Germline CDR1 and CDR2: KGHSH and LQKENI. CDR3 length: 17 amino acids. Trimming took off 3 bases at V and 2 bases at J, with 17 bases between the two ends. CDR3 in DNA: TGTGCCAGCTCACCGCTGGAGTCGCTGAAGCCCTACAATGAGCAGTTCTTC. It specifies CASSPLESLKPYNEQFF.

The V gene is TRBV25-1, the J gene TRBJ1-5, with 9 bases lining up with TRBD1. The CDR3 runs 16 residues. CDR1 and CDR2 from the germline V gene are MGHDK and SYGVNS. The trim removed 4 bases at V and 2 bases at J, leaving 6 bases unmatched. The CDR3 here is CASSGTGGVGNQPQHF. DNA for the CDR3: TGTGCCAGCAGTGGCACAGGGGGCGTGGGCAATCAGCCCCAGCATTTT.

This sequence joins TRBV28 and TRBJ1-2; D ambiguous. This CDR3 contains 14 residues. The germline V gene has CDR1 MDHEN and CDR2 SYDVKM. V lost 6 bases to trimming and J lost 3 bases, with 14 bases between them. The CDR3 reads CASSDTFLDYGYTF. The DNA for the CDR3 is TGTGCCAGCAGCGACACTTTCTTGGACTATGGCTACACCTTC.

This clone was seen more than once but under ten times. The genes are TRBV18 and TRBJ2-5; 13 nucleotides match TRBD2. The junction had 6 bases not matched to a gene; V was cut back by 3 bases and J by 5 bases. There are 16 residues in the CDR3. Looked up from germline, CDR1 is KGHSH and CDR2 is LQKENI. The CDR3, as DNA: TGTGCCAGCTCACCCCGGACTAGCGGGAGTACGGAGACCCAGTACTTC. Translating gives CASSPRTSGSTETQYF. Full variable domain (outside the CDR3, taken from reference TRBV18 and TRBJ2-5): NAGVMQNPRHLVRRRGQEARLRCSPMKGHSHVYWYRQLPEEGLKFMVYLQKENIIDESGMPKERFSAEFPKEGPSILRIQQVVRGDSAAYFCASSPRTSGSTETQYFGPGTRLLVL.

Details on this clone: At one of its ends the junction is not consistent with the germline gene, which may arise from a read error. V and J are TRBV30 and TRBJ1-1; TRBD1 matches at 7 bases. Germline CDR1 is GTSNPN and CDR2 is SVGIG (reference sequence). The CDR3 totals 13 residues. CDR3: CAGRPTRQGEAFF. CDR3 nucleotides: TGTGCCGGGAGACCGACTCGACAGGGTGAAGCTTTCTTT.

The chain links TRBV9 to TRBJ2-1, with 9 bases lining up with TRBD2. The CDR3 is 16 amino acids. With 0 bases clipped from V and 8 bases from J, the junction kept 9 bases outside the gene matches. CDR1 and CDR2 from the germline V gene are SGDLS and YYNGEE. CDR3 DNA: TGTGCCAGCAGCGTAGGGCTGCGCGGGGGGGCATATGAGCAGTTCTTC. This gives the protein CASSVGLRGGAYEQFF. Filled out from reference TRBV9 and TRBJ2-1, the complete variable domain reads DSGVTQTPKHLITATGQRVTLRCSPRSGDLSVYWYQQSLDQGLQFLIQYYNGEERAKGNILERFSAQQFPDLHSELNLSSLELGDSALYFCASSVGLRGGAYEQFFGPGTRLTVL.